A single sample is the source of the 8 T cell receptor beta chains below, sequenced in a study of tumor and adjacent non-tumor tissue in lung cancer. This sample's RNA came from whole unsorted tissue. TCRbeta libraries were built with three rounds of nested PCR, modified from ARM-PCR. TCRdb called the multiplex PCR reads again in MiXCR, with one record for every CDR3 protein. The sample consists of 120,000 or so distinct CDR3 sequences, approximately 71% of them appearing once. Sequencing was done on a sample of lung tumor tissue. These receptors were collected from a man younger than 40 with non-small cell lung cancer.

Notes on this clonotype: At one boundary the junction diverges from the germline segment, which might be a read error. The V gene is TRBV11-3, the J gene TRBJ2-5, with D possibly matching TRBD1 (5 bases). CDR1 and CDR2 (germline): SGHNT, YENEEA. CDR3 length: 15 amino acids. CDR3 region: CANSSVTGIGETQYF. The CDR3 DNA is TGTGCCAACAGCTCGGTCACAGGAATTGGAGAGACCCAGTACTTC.

To note about this clonotype: An end of the junction does not agree with germline; a read error may underlie this. The chain employs TRBV20-1 and TRBJ1-3; 8 bases map to TRBD1. The CDR3 runs to 15 residues. CDR1 is DFQATT, CDR2 SNEGSKA, per germline (reference sequence). CDR3 region: CSARNIQGDGITIYF. The CDR3 coding sequence is TGCAGTGCTAGAAACATACAGGGGGATGGAATCACCATATATTTT.

This clonotype was observed at least ten times. This chain joins TRBV4-2 and TRBJ1-6; D is ambiguous. V shed 0 bases and J shed 7 bases, with 10 bases lying between them. The CDR3 has 15 residues. Germline V CDR1 and CDR2: LGHNA, YNFKEQ. This CDR3 is CASSQDGSSNSPLHF. The CDR3 coding sequence is TGTGCCAGCAGCCAAGATGGGTCATCCAATTCACCCCTCCACTTT.

A word on this clonotype: Its ends do not fully match the called genes, so a read error is possible. The chain has TRBV6-2 or TRBV6-3 and TRBJ1-5; D is undetermined. The CDR3 totals 14 residues. CDR1 is MNHEY, CDR2 SVGEGT, per germline. CDR3 loop: CASSWFDLNQPQHF. For the CDR3, the DNA is TGTGCCAGCAGTTGGTTTGATCTCAATCAGCCGCAGCATTTT.

The CDR3 reads CASSIGAGGPTDTQYF. CDR3 nucleotide sequence: TGTGCCAGTAGTATTGGAGCGGGAGGGCCGACAGATACGCAGTATTTT. The rearrangement links TRBV19 to TRBJ2-3, with 10 bases lining up with TRBD2. V lost 3 bases, J lost 3 bases, and 6 bases stayed unmatched. The CDR3 consists of 16 residues. Germline assignment: CDR1 LNHDA and CDR2 SQIVND (reference sequence).

A single count supports this clonotype. A junction end diverges from the germline sequence, so it may reflect a read error. This chain links TRBV6-5 with TRBJ1-4; TRBD1 agrees at 10 bases. The CDR3 totals 18 residues. Germline CDR1 is MNHEY and CDR2 is SVGAGI. The CDR3 here is CASRPSGGQGITNEKLVF. In DNA form, the CDR3 reads TGTGCCAGCAGACCCTCGGGGGGACAGGGGATCACTAATGAAAAATTGGTTTTT.

With regard to this clonotype: The conserved closing phenylalanine or tryptophan is absent in this CDR3, likely reflecting a read error. The chain couples TRBV6-2 or TRBV6-3 to TRBJ1-2; a weak D match, TRBD1 (5 bases). Per germline, CDR1 MNHEY and CDR2 SVGEGT. This CDR3 has 13 residues. V was cut by 10 bases and J by 7 bases, with 19 bases left in between. The CDR3 region is CAIRPSGTGGYTY. CDR3 sequence (DNA): TGTGCCATCAGACCTTCGGGGACGGGTGGCTACACCTAC.

As for this clonotype: Being one base from a much bigger clone, this may be a read error. The rearrangement uses TRBV6-1 and TRBJ1-6; D unclear. Trimming removed 6 bases at V and 7 bases at J, with 13 bases between. There are 14 residues in the CDR3. CDR1 is MNHNS and CDR2 is SASEGT in the germline V gene. The CDR3 here is CASSLGRKNSPLHF. The CDR3 DNA follows: TGTGCCAGCAGCCTCGGACGGAAGAATTCACCCCTCCACTTT.